The rows below give T cell receptor beta chains drawn from one sample of a study of monozygotic twins with inflammatory bowel disease. From the 5' RACE reads, TCRdb lists one entry per CDR3 protein and no DNA. The table lists under 350,000 distinct CDR3 sequences. Specimen: blood. The receptor set was obtained from a human donor with ulcerative colitis or Crohn's disease, or a healthy co-twin of an affected twin (not recorded which). The CDR3 runs from the conserved cysteine through the conserved F or W. Each record gives: J gene, V gene, CDR3 protein.

>TRBJ2-7|TRBV5-6
CASSFGAGAYEQYF
>TRBJ1-4|TRBV6-2/TRBV6-3
CASSTGQMDEKLFF
>TRBJ2-5|TRBV20-1
CSARVLVSSLETQYF
>TRBJ2-3|TRBV3-1
CASSQGYTQYF
>TRBJ2-5|TRBV24-1
CATSDRTQGTQETQYF
>TRBJ1-2|TRBV12-3/TRBV12-4
CASSPHGSATGGYTF
>TRBJ1-2|TRBV12-3/TRBV12-4
CASSSDTNYGYTF
>TRBJ2-6|TRBV7-2
CASRPGTGASGANVLTF
>TRBJ1-4|TRBV5-1
CASSYRRNEKLFF
>TRBJ1-1|TRBV9
CASSAAGSEAFF
>TRBJ2-7|TRBV7-6
CASSPRTVGSYEQYF
>TRBJ1-5|TRBV12-3/TRBV12-4
CASMPAGGQPQHF
>TRBJ1-4|TRBV28
CASTNLGLGEKLFF
>TRBJ2-1|TRBV7-7
CASSLGGGGFDEQFF
>TRBJ1-5|TRBV20-1
CSARGGGLSNQPQHF
>TRBJ2-7|TRBV30
CAWSFRTAPYEQYF
>TRBJ2-7|TRBV20-1
CSARSQLGEQYF
>TRBJ2-3|TRBV24-1
CATSDLPVGGQASYTQYF
>TRBJ1-6|TRBV28
CASSVGTANSPLHF
>TRBJ2-4|TRBV29-1
CSAGTENIQYF
>TRBJ2-3|TRBV10-1
CASSRLESSTDTQYF
>TRBJ1-3|TRBV19
CATQDRGFGNTIYF
>TRBJ2-1|TRBV24-1
CATSDQGQEHEQFF
>TRBJ2-5|TRBV11-2
CASSLVPVGETQYF
>TRBJ2-7|TRBV7-9
CASSLASGRQLEQYF
>TRBJ2-7|TRBV20-1
CSASTSTPYEQYF
>TRBJ1-4|TRBV18
CASSLAGSGGGEKLFF
>TRBJ1-1|TRBV20-1
CSKTGGPSTEAFF
>TRBJ1-5|TRBV6-1
CASSVGFNQPQHF
>TRBJ2-7|TRBV7-8
CASSLVGQGFDEQYF
>TRBJ2-7|TRBV20-1
CSASPSLEQYF
>TRBJ2-1|TRBV5-1
CASSLTSGSLLEQLF
>TRBJ2-1|TRBV12-3/TRBV12-4
CASTNLRTSGSYEQFF
>TRBJ2-4|TRBV5-1
CASSLVSLAKNIQYF
>TRBJ1-3|TRBV6-1
CASSGLRGSGNTIYF
>TRBJ2-1|TRBV5-6
CASSRVGQGISFEQFF
>TRBJ1-2|TRBV3-1
CASSQGTSGYTF
>TRBJ2-5|TRBV27
CASRRDRGRETQYF
>TRBJ1-2|TRBV20-1
CSARQTGTGPSDGYTF
>TRBJ2-1|TRBV18
CASSPPFLNEQFF
>TRBJ1-1|TRBV20-1
CSAQQGQGAIVAFF
>TRBJ2-4|TRBV7-9
CASSLRSRGNIQYF
>TRBJ2-7|TRBV20-1
CSAREAGDGPYEQYF
>TRBJ2-1|TRBV12-3/TRBV12-4
CASSEVNEQFF
>TRBJ1-4|TRBV9
CASSVDPGTGEEKLFF
>TRBJ1-2|TRBV3-1
CASSLKAGYTF
>TRBJ1-4|TRBV4-3
CASSQDFGVREKLFF
>TRBJ2-5|TRBV5-1
CASSPRTDNYQETQYF
>TRBJ2-1|TRBV28
CASSFWDEQFF
>TRBJ2-2|TRBV5-1
CASSGGLHSSGELFF
>TRBJ2-5|TRBV6-5
CASSYSIGVGIGETQYF
>TRBJ2-1|TRBV20-1
CSAQGRASGSIHNEQFF
>TRBJ2-7|TRBV7-8
CASSFSGTTSYEQYF
>TRBJ2-1|TRBV20-1
CSGLGGATIIANEQFF
>TRBJ2-7|TRBV30
CAWGLKGFSYEQYF
>TRBJ2-7|TRBV2
CASKGGLRRQLYEQYF
>TRBJ2-3|TRBV18
CASSPIFGTAKGGTDTQYF
>TRBJ2-1|TRBV5-1
CASSLIGGGPYNEQFF